This entry describes one T cell receptor (beta chain). The CDR3 loop spans 16 amino acids. Per germline, CDR1 SEHNR and CDR2 FQNEAQ (reference sequence). Trimming removed 4 bases at V and 5 bases at J, with 18 bases between. Only in-frame clones appear in the TCRdb table, and some are missing; sequencing was by immunoSEQ multiplex PCR. Here the sample spans 20,000 to 25,000 clones, 79% being singletons. The data derive from a study of OX40 agonist ivuxolimab in advanced cancers. The chain links TRBV7-9 to TRBJ1-5; D remains unclear. The source was CD4+ or CD8+ T cells sorted from blood, collected in a trial of the OX40 agonist ivuxolimab. The receptor's source is an adult with an advanced solid tumor such as melanoma, head and neck, liver or kidney cancer. In DNA form, the CDR3 reads TGTGCCAGCAGCTCACCCCAGGAGGTCCTTTATCAGCCCCAGCATTTT. Its protein is CASSSPQEVLYQPQHF.